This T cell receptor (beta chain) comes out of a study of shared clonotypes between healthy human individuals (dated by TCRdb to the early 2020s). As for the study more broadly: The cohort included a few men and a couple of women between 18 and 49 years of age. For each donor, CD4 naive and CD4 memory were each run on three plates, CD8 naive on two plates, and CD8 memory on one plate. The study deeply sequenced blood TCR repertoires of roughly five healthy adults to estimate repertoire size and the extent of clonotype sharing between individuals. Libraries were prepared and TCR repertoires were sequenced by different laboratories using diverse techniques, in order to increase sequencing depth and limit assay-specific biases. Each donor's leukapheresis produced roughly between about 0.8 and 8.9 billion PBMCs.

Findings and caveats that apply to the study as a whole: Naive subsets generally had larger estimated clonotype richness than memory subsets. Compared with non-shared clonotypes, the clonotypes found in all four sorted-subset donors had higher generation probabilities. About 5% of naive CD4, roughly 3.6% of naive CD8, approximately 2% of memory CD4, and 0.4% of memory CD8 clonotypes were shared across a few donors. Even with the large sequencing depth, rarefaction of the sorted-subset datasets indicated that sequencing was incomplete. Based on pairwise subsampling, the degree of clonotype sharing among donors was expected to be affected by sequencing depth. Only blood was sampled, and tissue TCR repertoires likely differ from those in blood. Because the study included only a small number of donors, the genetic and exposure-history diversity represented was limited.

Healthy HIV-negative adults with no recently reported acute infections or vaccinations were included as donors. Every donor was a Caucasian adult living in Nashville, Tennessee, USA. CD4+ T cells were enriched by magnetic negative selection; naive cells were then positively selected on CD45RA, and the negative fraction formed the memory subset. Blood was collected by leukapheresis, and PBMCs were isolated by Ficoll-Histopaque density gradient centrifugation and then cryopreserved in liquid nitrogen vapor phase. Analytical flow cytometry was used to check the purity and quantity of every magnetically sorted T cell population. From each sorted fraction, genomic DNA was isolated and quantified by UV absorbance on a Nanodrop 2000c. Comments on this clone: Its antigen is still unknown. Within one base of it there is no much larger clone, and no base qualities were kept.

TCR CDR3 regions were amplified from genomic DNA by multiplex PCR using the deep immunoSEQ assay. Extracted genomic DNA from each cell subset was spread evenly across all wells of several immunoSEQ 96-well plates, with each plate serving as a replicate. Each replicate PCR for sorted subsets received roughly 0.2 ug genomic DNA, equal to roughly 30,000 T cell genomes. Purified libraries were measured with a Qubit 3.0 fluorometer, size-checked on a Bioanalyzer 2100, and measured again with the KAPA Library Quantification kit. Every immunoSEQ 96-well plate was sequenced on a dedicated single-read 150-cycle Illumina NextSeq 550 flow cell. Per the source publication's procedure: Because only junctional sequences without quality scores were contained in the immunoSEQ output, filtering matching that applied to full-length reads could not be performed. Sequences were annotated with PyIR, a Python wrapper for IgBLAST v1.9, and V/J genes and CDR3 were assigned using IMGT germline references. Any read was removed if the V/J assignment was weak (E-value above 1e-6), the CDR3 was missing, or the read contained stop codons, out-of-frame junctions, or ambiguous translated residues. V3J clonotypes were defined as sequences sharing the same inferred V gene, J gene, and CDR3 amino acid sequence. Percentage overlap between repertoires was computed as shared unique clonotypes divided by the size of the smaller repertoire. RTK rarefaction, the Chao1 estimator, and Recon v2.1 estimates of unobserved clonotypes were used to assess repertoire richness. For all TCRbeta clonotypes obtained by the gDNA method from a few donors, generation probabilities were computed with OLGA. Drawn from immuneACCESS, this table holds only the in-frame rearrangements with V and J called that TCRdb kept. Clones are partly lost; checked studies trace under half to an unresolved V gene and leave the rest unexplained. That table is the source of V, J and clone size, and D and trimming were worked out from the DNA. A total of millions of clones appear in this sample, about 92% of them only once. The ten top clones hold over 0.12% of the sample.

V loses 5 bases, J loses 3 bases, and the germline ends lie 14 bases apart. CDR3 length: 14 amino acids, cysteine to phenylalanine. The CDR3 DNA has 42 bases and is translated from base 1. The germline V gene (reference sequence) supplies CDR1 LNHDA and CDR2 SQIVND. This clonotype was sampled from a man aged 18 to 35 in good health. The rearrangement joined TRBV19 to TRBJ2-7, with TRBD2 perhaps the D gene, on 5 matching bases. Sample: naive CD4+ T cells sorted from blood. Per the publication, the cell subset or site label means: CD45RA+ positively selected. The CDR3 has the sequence CASSGGLVGYEQYF. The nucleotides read TGTGCCAGTAGTGGAGGACTGGTGGGCTACGAGCAGTACTTC.